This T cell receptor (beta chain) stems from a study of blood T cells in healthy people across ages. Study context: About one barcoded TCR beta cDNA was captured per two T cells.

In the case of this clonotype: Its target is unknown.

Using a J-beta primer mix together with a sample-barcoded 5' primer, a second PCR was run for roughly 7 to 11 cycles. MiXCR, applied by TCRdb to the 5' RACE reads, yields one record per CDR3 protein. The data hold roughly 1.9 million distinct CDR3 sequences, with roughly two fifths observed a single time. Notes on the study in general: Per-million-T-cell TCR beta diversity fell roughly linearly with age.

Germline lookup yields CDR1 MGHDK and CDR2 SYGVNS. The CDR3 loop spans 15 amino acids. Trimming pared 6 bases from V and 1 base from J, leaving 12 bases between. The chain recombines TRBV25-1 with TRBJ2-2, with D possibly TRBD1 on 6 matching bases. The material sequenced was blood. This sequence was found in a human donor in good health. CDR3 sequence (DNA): TGTGCCAGCAGCTTAGAGACAGGGAACACCGGGGAGCTGTTTTTT. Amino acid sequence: CASSLETGNTGELFF.